In this sample, the clone carrying this TCR beta chain turned up a few times. Use of 60 Vbeta and 13 Jbeta primers characterized the PCR. Sequencing used immunoSEQ multiplex PCR; TCRdb keeps in-frame clones, though not all of them. The sample lists around 130,000 clones; about 75% were seen once. The data were taken from a study of cytomegalovirus exposure and HLA in healthy donors. After removal of 5 bases from V and 7 bases from J, the junction contained 15 bases not matched to a gene. The CDR3 has 15 amino acids. Looked up from germline, CDR1 is GTSNPN and CDR2 is SVGIG (reference sequence). The origin of this receptor is a woman between 40 and 50 years old in good health and CMV-seropositive. The sequencing sample was made of PBMCs. The chain combines TRBV30 with TRBJ1-2, with 8 nucleotides matching TRBD1. The DNA of the CDR3 is TGTGCCTGGCGAGCCCGGACAGGGAAGGAGAGTGGCTACACCTTC. Protein product: CAWRARTGKESGYTF.